The next 20 T cell receptor beta chains were all read from a single sample in a study of OX40 agonist ivuxolimab in advanced cancers. Sequencing was performed with immunoSEQ multiplex PCR; in TCRdb, only in-frame clones are kept and a portion is missing. The sample holds about 36,000 clones; about four fifths are singletons and the top ten take approximately 18%. The material sequenced was CD4+ or CD8+ T cells sorted from blood, taken in a trial of the OX40 agonist ivuxolimab. These receptors all stem from an adult with an advanced solid tumor such as melanoma, head and neck, liver or kidney cancer.

V and J are TRBV11-3 and TRBJ2-1, with 13 bases fitting TRBD2. The germline V gene encodes CDR1 SGHNT and CDR2 YENEEA. CDR3 length: 15 amino acids. V gave up 5 bases and J gave up 5 bases; unmatched junction bases: 3. The CDR3 protein is CASSMGTSGDNEQFF. The CDR3 region has the DNA TGTGCCAGCAGCATGGGGACTAGCGGGGACAATGAGCAGTTCTTC.

The rearrangement uses TRBV28 and TRBJ1-1, with D possibly being TRBD1 (6 bases). The CDR3 extends over 16 amino acids. From germline, CDR1 is MDHEN and CDR2 SYDVKM. V lost 3 bases to trimming and J lost 0 bases, with 14 bases between them. CDR3 amino acids: CASSLHGQTVNTEAFF. The CDR3 bases are TGTGCCAGCAGTTTGCATGGACAGACTGTGAACACTGAAGCTTTCTTT.

The chain is built from TRBV11-2 and TRBJ2-7; D tentatively fits TRBD1 or TRBD2 (5 bases each). CDR1 SGHAT and CDR2 FQNNGV come from the germline V gene. Trimming shortened V by 11 bases and J by 4 bases, and 15 bases separated the two germline ends. CDR3 length equals 12 residues. Here the CDR3 DNA reads TGTGCCGGTTCAGGATGGGGGTACGAGCAGTACTTC. This gives the protein CAGSGWGYEQYF.

The chain joins TRBV7-2 to TRBJ2-7, with D tentatively TRBD2 (5 bases). Per germline, CDR1 SGHTA and CDR2 FQGNSA. Trimming took 5 bases from V and 4 from J, leaving 12 bases between them. The CDR3 is 13 amino acids. The CDR3 sequence: CASSLPPGYEQYF. CDR3 nucleotides: TGTGCCAGCAGCCTCCCCCCGGGGTACGAGCAGTACTTC.

The CDR3 DNA follows: TGTGCCATCAGTGAGTCAGAAGGGGTGATGTCTGAAGCTTTCTTT. This gives the protein CAISESEGVMSEAFF. The chain joins TRBV10-3 to TRBJ1-1; D is perhaps TRBD1 (5 bases). CDR1 ENHRY and CDR2 SYGVKD come from the germline V gene. This CDR3 spans 15 amino acids. Trimming left V 0 bases short and J 6 bases short, with 14 bases between.

This sequence joins TRBV28 and TRBJ2-2; TRBD2 is a possible D gene (5 bases). The ends were cut back, 2 bases at V and 1 base at J, with 5 bases in the middle. In germline, CDR1 is MDHEN, CDR2 SYDVKM. This CDR3 is built from 14 residues. DNA of the CDR3: TGTGCCAGCAGTTTAGGAGGGAACACCGGGGAGCTGTTTTTT. This gives the protein CASSLGGNTGELFF.

This rearrangement joins TRBV6-6 to TRBJ2-3, with D unclear. This CDR3 is built from 15 residues. Per germline, CDR1 MNHNY and CDR2 SVGAGI (reference sequence). V was clipped by 2 bases and J by 0 bases, with 9 bases between them. Here the CDR3 DNA reads TGTGCCAGCAGTTACCGTTTGGACAGCACAGATACGCAGTATTTT. Translated: CASSYRLDSTDTQYF.

The chain is built from TRBV7-9 and TRBJ1-5; D ambiguous. CDR3 length: 12 residues. Trimming removed 3 bases from V and 6 bases from J, with 6 bases in between. Germline V CDR1 and CDR2: SEHNR, FQNEAQ (reference sequence). The CDR3 coding sequence is TGTGCCAGCAGCTTGGGGAGTCAGCCCCAGCATTTT. This gives the protein CASSLGSQPQHF.

Only one count was recorded for this clone. The V gene is TRBV5-4, the J gene TRBJ2-7, with TRBD2 matching over 10 bases. This CDR3 region has 17 residues. V lost 4 bases and J lost 2; bases outside the gene matches: 12. Germline V gene lookup returns CDR1 SGHNT and CDR2 YYREEE (reference sequence). Here the CDR3 reads CASSRPGASGGPYEQYF. DNA for the CDR3: TGTGCCAGCAGCCGTCCTGGGGCTAGCGGGGGTCCCTACGAGCAGTACTTC.

V usage is TRBV6-6 and J usage is TRBJ2-1, with D perhaps matching TRBD1 or TRBD2 (5 bases each). Germline V gene lookup returns CDR1 MNHNY and CDR2 SVGAGI (reference sequence). Trimming removed 7 bases at V and 3 bases at J, with 16 bases between. CDR3 length equals 15 residues. The CDR3 DNA follows: TGTGCCAGCACCCAAGCCCGGGACGGCTACAATGAGCAGTTCTTC. Translated: CASTQARDGYNEQFF.

The chain combines TRBV11-2 with TRBJ1-2; D perhaps matches TRBD1 (6 bases). The CDR3 covers 15 residues. Deletions cut 5 bases from V and 4 bases from J, with 17 bases between. Germline V gene data show CDR1 as SGHAT and CDR2 as FQNNGV. The CDR3 sequence: CASSPGAGSIYGYTF. Here the CDR3 DNA reads TGTGCCAGCAGCCCAGGGGCAGGAAGCATCTATGGCTACACCTTC.

This clone was seen just once. The J gene is TRBJ1-2, the V gene TRBV30, with TRBD1 identical over 7 bases. Germline V lookup: CDR1 GTSNPN, CDR2 SVGIG (reference sequence). The CDR3 has 13 amino acids. Losses at the gene ends were 7 bases for V and 6 bases for J; bases not matched to a gene: 11. CDR3: CASSQTGADGYTF. The CDR3, as DNA: TGTGCCTCCTCACAAACAGGGGCGGATGGCTACACCTTC.

V usage is TRBV27 and J usage is TRBJ2-7; the match to TRBD1 covers 7 bases. Germline lookup yields CDR1 MNHEY and CDR2 SMNVEV (reference sequence). The CDR3 consists of 15 residues. Trimming cost V 2 bases and J 5 bases; bases outside gene matches: 9. CDR3: CASSLSRFRGNEQYF. DNA for the CDR3: TGTGCCAGCAGTTTAAGTCGTTTCAGGGGGAACGAGCAGTACTTC.

The chain carries TRBV11-2 and TRBJ1-5; TRBD1 is a possible D gene (5 bases). Trimming cost V 1 base and J 12 bases, with 13 bases left between them. This CDR3 region has 13 residues. Germline lookup yields CDR1 SGHAT and CDR2 FQNNGV. The CDR3 is CASSLGGTSLQHF. The CDR3 coding sequence is TGTGCCAGCAGCTTAGGCGGGACCAGCCTCCAGCATTTT.

The gene calls are TRBV9 and TRBJ1-2; 10 bases fit TRBD1. CDR3 length: 16 amino acids. Germline V gene sequence: CDR1 SGDLS, CDR2 YYNGEE. With V trimmed by 4 bases and J by 2 bases, 8 bases remained unmatched. The CDR3 sequence is CASSPGTGDLNYGYTF. CDR3 nucleotide sequence: TGTGCCAGCAGCCCAGGGACAGGGGACCTGAACTATGGCTACACCTTC.

This chain uses TRBV27 with TRBJ2-5, with 8 nucleotides matching TRBD2. Germline V gene sequence: CDR1 MNHEY, CDR2 SMNVEV (reference sequence). CDR3 size: 12 residues. J lost 9 bases, V lost 0 bases, and 0 bases had no gene match. The CDR3 DNA follows: TGTGCCAGCAGTTTATCCGGGGGGGCCCAGTACTTC. It encodes CASSLSGGAQYF.

The CDR3 coding sequence is TGTGCCAGCAGCTTGACAGTTGGGAATGAAAAACTGTTTTTT. It is translated as CASSLTVGNEKLFF. The chain is built from TRBV5-4 and TRBJ1-4; D unresolved. The CDR3 runs 14 residues. Trimming removed 1 base from V and 5 bases from J, with 9 bases in between. Germline lookup yields CDR1 SGHNT and CDR2 YYREEE (reference sequence).

The chain links TRBV4-1 to TRBJ2-7; 7 positions match TRBD1. The CDR3 sequence is 15 residues long. Germline CDR1 and CDR2: MGHRA and YSYEKL. Trimming cost V 1 base and J 2 bases; bases outside gene matches: 5. In nucleotides, the CDR3 is TGCGCCAGCAGCCAAGGCCTGGGACAGACCTACGAGCAGTACTTC. Residues: CASSQGLGQTYEQYF.

This clone came up once. The chain joins TRBV13 to TRBJ2-2; 9 nucleotides align to TRBD2. Trimming at V came to 1 base and at J to 4 bases, leaving 4 bases not matched to a gene. CDR1 is PRHDT and CDR2 is FYEKMQ in the germline V gene (reference sequence). The CDR3 has 16 amino acids. CDR3: CASSLEGLATTGELFF. The DNA of the CDR3 is TGTGCCAGCAGCTTAGAGGGACTAGCTACCACCGGGGAGCTGTTTTTT.

The chain combines TRBV27 with TRBJ1-6; D is possibly TRBD1 (6 bases). V lost 5 bases, J lost 7 bases, and 12 bases lay in between. In germline, CDR1 is MNHEY, CDR2 SMNVEV (reference sequence). The CDR3 is 14 residues long. CDR3 nucleotides: TGTGCCAGCAGTCCACAGGGTTTGAATTCACCCCTCCACTTT. Protein product: CASSPQGLNSPLHF.